These 5 T cell receptor beta chains came from one sample sequenced in a study of blood T cell repertoires in COVID-19. Method: immunoSEQ multiplex PCR; TCRdb's copy keeps in-frame clones and lacks some. The sample includes 140,000 or so clones, 88% of them seen just once. The specimen was peripheral blood. The source of these receptors is a human donor with COVID-19, enrolled during active disease. The donor label of this sample is uncertain.

This chain connects TRBV28 to TRBJ1-5; TRBD1 matches 8 bases. CDR1 is MDHEN and CDR2 is SYDVKM in the germline V gene. V gave up 4 bases and J gave up 5 bases; unmatched junction bases: 4. CDR3 length equals 14 residues. In nucleotides, the CDR3 is TGTGCCAGCAGTTCGCCGGGACAGGATCAGCCCCAGCATTTT. Its protein product is CASSSPGQDQPQHF.

The chain employs TRBV13 and TRBJ2-3, with 11 bases identical to TRBD2. The CDR3 contains 17 residues. Losses at the gene ends were 5 bases for V and 3 bases for J; bases not matched to a gene: 10. Germline CDR1 PRHDT, CDR2 FYEKMQ (reference sequence). The CDR3 protein is CASSLGLAEVRTDTQYF. For the CDR3, the DNA is TGTGCCAGCAGCCTGGGACTAGCGGAAGTACGGACAGATACGCAGTATTTT.

This clone occurred a few times. The chain employs TRBV30 and TRBJ2-3; TRBD1 is a possible D gene (5 bases). V lost 4 bases and J lost 8, with 19 bases in between. There are 14 residues in the CDR3. Germline V CDR1 and CDR2: GTSNPN, SVGIG (reference sequence). This CDR3 is CAWIRQSLQGTQYF. The CDR3 DNA is TGTGCCTGGATTAGACAGAGCCTGCAGGGTACGCAGTATTTT.

This clone turned up a few times. The CDR3 loop is CASSLSGTGELFF. The CDR3 DNA reads as TGTGCCAGCAGCTTAAGCGGCACCGGGGAGCTGTTTTTT. V gene TRBV7-3 combines with J gene TRBJ2-2; D is ambiguous. Germline V gene sequence: CDR1 SGHTA, CDR2 FQGTGA. Trimming took 1 base from V and 4 from J, leaving 4 bases between them. There are 13 residues in the CDR3.

The chain is built from TRBV7-9 and TRBJ1-1, with no clear D. CDR1 and CDR2 from the germline V gene are SEHNR and FQNEAQ (reference sequence). The CDR3 has 13 amino acids. Trimming stripped 6 bases from V and 4 bases from J, with 12 bases between. CDR3: CASRVLLGTEAFF. CDR3 sequence (DNA): TGTGCCAGCAGGGTCCTTCTAGGCACTGAAGCTTTCTTT.